The next 16 T cell receptor beta chains were all read from a single sample in a study of tumor-infiltrating lymphocytes in primary liver carcinoma. Investigators took RNA and DNA out together from roughly 21-30 mg of unsorted bulk tissue. A constant-region primer primed TCR beta cDNA synthesis from about 550 ng of total RNA. TCR beta libraries came from three nested multiplex PCR rounds using slightly modified ARM-PCR. The first two PCR rounds used TRBV1-TRBV30 forward primers with a C-beta reverse primer, roughly 11 cycles each. TCRdb used MiXCR to reprocess the multiplex PCR reads, holding one entry per CDR3 protein. This sample yields around 78,000 distinct CDR3 sequences, of which 71% are seen a single time; roughly an eighth belongs to the top ten. The sequenced material came from liver tumor tissue from sampling region 4. Regarding subset: tumor region T4, right-lateral pole. The receptor source for this set is a woman aged 60 to 75 with primary liver carcinoma and hepatitis B virus infection.

The rearrangement links TRBV29-1 to TRBJ2-5; the match to TRBD1 covers 9 bases. The germline CDR1 and CDR2 sequences are SQVTM and ANQGSEA. The CDR3 has 14 amino acids. V trimming: 4 bases; J trimming: 4 bases; junction bases outside the gene matches: 7. This CDR3 reads CSVAPQGALETQYF. CDR3 sequence (DNA): TGCAGCGTTGCCCCACAGGGGGCTCTAGAGACCCAGTACTTC.

With regard to this clonotype: This sequence may be a read error, since a much larger clone differs from it by one base. This chain connects TRBV20-1 to TRBJ2-5, with 7 nucleotides matching TRBD2. This CDR3 has 14 amino acids. Germline CDR1 DFQATT, CDR2 SNEGSKA (reference sequence). CDR3 sequence (DNA): TGCAGTGTTAGACCTAGCGGATACCAAGAGACCCAGTACTTC. It yields the protein CSVRPSGYQETQYF.

This clonotype was detected ten times or more. The chain carries TRBV29-1 and TRBJ2-3; 7 nucleotides match TRBD1. Germline values: CDR1 SQVTM, CDR2 ANQGSEA. The CDR3 runs to 13 residues. V shed 5 bases and J 4 bases; nucleotides not matched to a gene: 6. CDR3 protein: CSVSGQVADTQYF. CDR3 in DNA: TGCAGCGTTTCTGGACAGGTGGCAGATACGCAGTATTTT.

The gene calls are TRBV29-1 and TRBJ2-7; 10 nucleotides line up with TRBD2. CDR3 length equals 13 residues. Germline V gene lookup returns CDR1 SQVTM and CDR2 ANQGSEA. The CDR3 protein is CNVTGTSVSEQYF. CDR3 sequence (DNA): TGCAACGTGACGGGGACTAGCGTCAGCGAGCAGTACTTC.

A note on this clonotype: The CDR3 ends on some other residue instead of the conserved phenylalanine or tryptophan, so this is likely a read error. The chain joins TRBV28 to TRBJ2-5; D gene ambiguous. Germline assignment: CDR1 MDHEN and CDR2 SYDVKM. The CDR3 runs to 13 residues. Trimming shortened V by 1 base and J by 5 bases, and 8 bases separated the two germline ends. CDR3 loop: CASSLSSVETQYY. As DNA, the CDR3 is TGTGCCAGCAGTTTATCCAGTGTTGAGACCCAGTACTAC.

There are many counts of this clonotype. V and J are TRBV28 and TRBJ1-5; D is unclear. Germline V gene data show CDR1 as MDHEN and CDR2 as SYDVKM. The CDR3 contains 11 residues. The V end lost 4 bases, the J end lost 11 bases, and 9 bases lay between the germline ends. The CDR3 region is CASSSYGTQHF. In nucleotides, the CDR3 is TGTGCCAGCAGTTCATACGGGACCCAGCATTTT.

On this clonotype: Sequence at one end of the junction differs from germline and may be a read error. The chain uses TRBV6-6 and TRBJ2-1; D may match TRBD1 or TRBD2 (5 bases each). The V gene's germline CDR1 is MNHNY and CDR2 SVGAGI (reference sequence). This CDR3 comprises 15 residues. The CDR3 here is CTSSSGTSHYNEQFF. The CDR3 DNA reads as TGTACCAGCAGTTCCGGGACCAGCCACTACAATGAGCAGTTCTTC.

Comment on this clonotype: A junction end diverges from the germline sequence, so it may reflect a read error. The chain links TRBV12-3 or TRBV12-4 to TRBJ2-3, with D maybe TRBD1 (5 bases). The CDR3 loop spans 16 amino acids. The CDR3: CASGLGVSPQVDTQYF. CDR3 sequence (DNA): TGTGCCAGCGGTTTAGGAGTCTCCCCACAGGTTGATACGCAATATTTT.

Remarks on this clonotype: A read error may be the cause here, since a much bigger clone is one base away. V gene TRBV28 combines with J gene TRBJ1-1, with 9 bases lining up with TRBD1. This CDR3 is built from 15 residues. Germline lookup yields CDR1 MDHEN and CDR2 SYDVKM. The CDR3 DNA reads TGTGCCGGCAGCACAGGGGGCGCGGGGGTCACTGAAGCTTTCTTT. It translates to CAGSTGGAGVTEAFF.

Many counts were recorded for this clonotype. CDR3 DNA: TGTGCCAGCAGTGAAGAGGTAGCGGGGAACTACGAGCAGTACTTC. This encodes CASSEEVAGNYEQYF. V gene TRBV6-1 combines with J gene TRBJ2-7; 8 nucleotides agree with TRBD2. The CDR3 is 15 residues long. V trimming: 1 base; J trimming: 3 bases; junction bases outside the gene matches: 5. Germline assignment: CDR1 MNHNS and CDR2 SASEGT.

Of note for this clonotype: A read error may explain this, as a much larger clone is one base away. CDR3 sequence (DNA): TGTGCCAGCAGCTTAGTGGCAGCGGACACTGAAGCTTTCTTT. As protein: CASSLVAADTEAFF. The chain combines TRBV7-8 with TRBJ1-1; D uncertain. The CDR3 covers 14 residues. V was clipped by 1 base and J by 3 bases, with 9 bases between them. Germline CDR1 reads SGHVS; CDR2 reads FQNEAQ.

As concerns this clonotype: This may come from a read error, since a much larger clone is one base off. This chain joins TRBV7-9 and TRBJ2-4, with 7 bases fitting TRBD2. CDR1 is SEHNR and CDR2 is FQNEAQ in the germline V gene (reference sequence). The CDR3 is 17 amino acids. The DNA of the CDR3 is TGTGCCAGCAGCCCCGGGCGGGGGAAGCTAGCCAAAAACATGCAGTACTTC. This codes for CASSPGRGKLAKNMQYF. Full variable domain (missing parts from reference TRBV7-9 and TRBJ2-4): DTGVSQNPRHKITKRGQNVTFRCDPISEHNRLYWYRQTLGQGPEFLTYFQNEAQLEKSRLLSDRFSAERPKGSFSTLEIQRTEQGDSAMYLCASSPGRGKLAKNMQYFGAGTRLSVL.

With regard to this clonotype: One junction end does not reproduce the germline sequence, and a read error may be involved. The chain combines TRBV11-2 with TRBJ2-3; 7 bases align to TRBD2. The CDR3 runs to 15 residues. Germline CDR1 SGHAT, CDR2 FQNNGV. The CDR3 sequence is CASSPGLVGPDTHYF. The CDR3 DNA is TGTGCCAGCAGCCCTGGACTAGTGGGCCCAGATACGCATTATTTC. Using reference TRBV11-2 and TRBJ2-3 for the parts outside the CDR3, the full variable domain is EAGVAQSPRYKIIEKRQSVAFWCNPISGHATLYWYQQILGQGPKLLIQFQNNGVVDDSQLPKDRFSAERLKGVDSTLKIQPAKLEDSAVYLCASSPGLVGPDTHYFGPGTRLTVL.

Comments on this clonotype: A much larger clone is a single base away; this may be a read error. This chain links TRBV5-4 with TRBJ2-7; tentatively, D is TRBD2 (5 bases). The V and J ends lost 6 bases and 4 bases respectively, with 17 bases between them. The CDR3 has 14 residues. In germline, CDR1 is SGHNT, CDR2 YYREEE (reference sequence). CDR3 in amino acids: CASNRGRGWYEQYF. For the CDR3, the DNA is TGTGCCAGCAACCGGGGTCGGGGATGGTACGAGCAGTACTTC.

About this clonotype itself: The conserved phenylalanine or tryptophan is not found at the CDR3 terminus, so this likely reflects a read error. The limits of the CDR3 on the DNA are not certain, so only TCRdb's listed CDR3 is given. This chain joins TRBV11-2 and TRBJ2-7; the table calls TRBD2, which could not be checked here. The germline V gene has CDR1 SGHAT and CDR2 FQNNGV. Inclusive of both ends, the CDR3 amounts to 11 amino acids. CDR3 sequence: CASSLASSLEY.

With respect to this clonotype: One end of the junction fails to match germline, which may point to a read error. The V and J genes are TRBV6-5 and TRBJ2-7; 9 bases align to TRBD2. The CDR3 runs 15 residues. Germline V lookup: CDR1 MNHEY, CDR2 SVGAGI. Here the CDR3 DNA reads TGTGTCAGCAGTGCAGCGGCGGGAGGGTACTACGAGCAGTACTTC. This translates into CVSSAAAGGYYEQYF.